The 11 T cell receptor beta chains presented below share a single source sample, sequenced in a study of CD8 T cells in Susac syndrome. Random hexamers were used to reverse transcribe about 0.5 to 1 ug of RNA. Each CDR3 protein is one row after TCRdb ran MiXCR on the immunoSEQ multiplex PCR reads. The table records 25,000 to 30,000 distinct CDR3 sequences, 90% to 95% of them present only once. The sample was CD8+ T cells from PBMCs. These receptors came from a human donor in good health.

Here the CDR3 reads CASSAPTGGEDQPQHF. The CDR3, as DNA: TGTGCCAGCAGCGCCCCGACAGGGGGCGAGGATCAGCCCCAGCATTTT. The chain recombines TRBV21-1 with TRBJ1-5; the table's D call of TRBD1 was not tested on the DNA. TRBV21-1 is a documented pseudogene. The length of the CDR3 is 16 residues.

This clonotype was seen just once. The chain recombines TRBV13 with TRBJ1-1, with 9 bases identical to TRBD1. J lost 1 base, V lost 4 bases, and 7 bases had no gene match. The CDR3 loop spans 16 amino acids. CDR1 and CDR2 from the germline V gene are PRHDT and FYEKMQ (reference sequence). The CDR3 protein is CASSSTGTGPNTEAFF. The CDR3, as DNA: TGTGCCAGCAGCTCCACCGGGACAGGGCCGAACACTGAAGCTTTCTTT.

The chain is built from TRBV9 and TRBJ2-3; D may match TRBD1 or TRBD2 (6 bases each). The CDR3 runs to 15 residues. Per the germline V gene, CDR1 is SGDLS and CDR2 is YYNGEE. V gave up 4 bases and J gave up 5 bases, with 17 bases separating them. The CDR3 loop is CASSPLGGRGDTQYF. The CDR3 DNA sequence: TGTGCCAGCAGCCCTCTCGGGGGCCGGGGAGATACGCAGTATTTT.

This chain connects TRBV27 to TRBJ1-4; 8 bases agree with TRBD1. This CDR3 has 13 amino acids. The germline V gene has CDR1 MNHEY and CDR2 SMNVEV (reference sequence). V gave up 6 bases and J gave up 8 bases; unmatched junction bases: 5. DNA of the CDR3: TGTGCCAGCAGAGGACAGGGTGGCGAAAAACTGTTTTTT. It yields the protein CASRGQGGEKLFF.

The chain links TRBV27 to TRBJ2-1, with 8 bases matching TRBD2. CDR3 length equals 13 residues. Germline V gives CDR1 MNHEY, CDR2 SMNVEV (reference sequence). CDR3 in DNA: TGTGGCTGCGGGACTAGGTATCACAATGAGCAGTTCTTC. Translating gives CGCGTRYHNEQFF.

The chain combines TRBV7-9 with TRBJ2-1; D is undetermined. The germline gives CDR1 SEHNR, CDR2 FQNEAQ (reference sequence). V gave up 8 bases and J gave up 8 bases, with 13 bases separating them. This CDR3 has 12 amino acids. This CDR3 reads CASSKTQDEQFF. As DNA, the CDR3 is TGTGCCAGCTCAAAAACGCAGGATGAGCAGTTCTTC.

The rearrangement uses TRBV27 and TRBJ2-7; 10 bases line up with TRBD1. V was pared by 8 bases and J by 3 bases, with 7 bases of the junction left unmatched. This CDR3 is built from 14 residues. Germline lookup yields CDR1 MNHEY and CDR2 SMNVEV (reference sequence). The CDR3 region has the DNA TGTGCCAGCGGGGACAGGGGCGTAAACTACGAGCAGTACTTC. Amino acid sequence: CASGDRGVNYEQYF.

In DNA, the CDR3 is TGTGCCAGCAGTCCCCCGGGAAGGTATAATTCACCCCTCCACTTT. Amino acids: CASSPPGRYNSPLHF. The chain carries TRBV2 and TRBJ1-6; D gene uncertain. V was pared by 5 bases and J by 4 bases, with 12 bases between. The V gene's germline CDR1 is SNHLY and CDR2 FYNNEI. The CDR3 extends over 15 amino acids.

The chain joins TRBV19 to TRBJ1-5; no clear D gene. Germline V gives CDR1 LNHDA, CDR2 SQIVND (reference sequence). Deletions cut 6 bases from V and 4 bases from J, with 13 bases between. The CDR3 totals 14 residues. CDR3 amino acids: CASSQFAGNQPQHF. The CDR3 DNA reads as TGTGCCAGTAGCCAATTCGCGGGAAATCAGCCCCAGCATTTT.

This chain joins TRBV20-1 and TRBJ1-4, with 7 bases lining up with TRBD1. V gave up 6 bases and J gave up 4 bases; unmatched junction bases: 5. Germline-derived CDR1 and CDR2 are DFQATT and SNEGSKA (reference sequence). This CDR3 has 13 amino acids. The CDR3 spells CSALTGFNEKLFF. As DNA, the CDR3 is TGCAGTGCCCTGACAGGGTTTAATGAAAAACTGTTTTTT.

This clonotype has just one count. The CDR3: CASSWIKGATEAFF. CDR3 DNA sequence: TGTGCCAGCAGCTGGATAAAAGGGGCCACTGAAGCTTTCTTT. This sequence joins TRBV12-3 or TRBV12-4 and TRBJ1-1; D may be TRBD1 (5 bases). The V end was cut by 6 bases, the J end by 4 bases, with 15 bases between. This CDR3 spans 14 amino acids.